These T cell receptor beta chains were read from a single sample in a study of T cell repertoires in cytomegalovirus infection. A single record per CDR3 protein comes from TCRdb applying MiXCR to the reads. The data contain 250,000 to 300,000 distinct CDR3 sequences, approximately 10% of them seen just once; the ten biggest clones take up less than 15%. The sample was PBMCs. Receptors were obtained from a human donor in good health (CMV status not recorded). Some clones in this sample may be carry-over from other donors' samples. The CDR3 runs from the conserved cysteine through the conserved F or W. The order of the fields is CDR3 DNA, CDR3 protein, CDR3 length, D gene, J gene, V gene, clone size. The D gene is left open where the match is weak. Only part of the rows carry a size: once, few, many, or a class if the clone is expanded.

cdr3_nt: TGTGCCAGCAGCTCCCCCAGTTATGGACAGCGAAATGAAAAACTGTTTTTT
cdr3_aa: CASSSPSYGQRNEKLFF
cdr3_length: 17
d_call: NA
j_call: TRBJ1-4
v_call: TRBV7-9
clone_size: few

cdr3_nt: TGTGCCAGTAGAAACCACGACAGCTATGGCTACACCTTC
cdr3_aa: CASRNHDSYGYTF
cdr3_length: 13
d_call: NA
j_call: TRBJ1-2
v_call: TRBV19
clone_size: few

cdr3_nt: TGTGCCAGCAGTTTATCTGGACTAGCGGGAGGCCCAGATACGCAGTATTTT
cdr3_aa: CASSLSGLAGGPDTQYF
cdr3_length: 17
d_call: TRBD2
j_call: TRBJ2-3
v_call: TRBV27
clone_size: few

cdr3_nt: TGTGCCAGTAGTATTGTCGGGACAGGGGGCACTGAAGCTTTCTTT
cdr3_aa: CASSIVGTGGTEAFF
cdr3_length: 15
d_call: TRBD1
j_call: TRBJ1-1
v_call: TRBV19
clone_size: NA

cdr3_nt: TGTGCCAGTAGTAAGGGACAGAGACTTGGCTACACCTTC
cdr3_aa: CASSKGQRLGYTF
cdr3_length: 13
d_call: TRBD1
j_call: TRBJ1-2
v_call: TRBV19
clone_size: NA

cdr3_nt: TGCAGTGCTAGGGGTTCGGGGTACGAGCAGTACTTC
cdr3_aa: CSARGSGYEQYF
cdr3_length: 12
d_call: NA
j_call: TRBJ2-7
v_call: TRBV20-1
clone_size: many

cdr3_nt: TGTGCCAGCAGCCCCGGACAGGGGGTAGTCCCCCTCCACTTT
cdr3_aa: CASSPGQGVVPLHF
cdr3_length: 14
d_call: TRBD1
j_call: TRBJ1-6
v_call: TRBV11-2
clone_size: NA

cdr3_nt: TGTGCCAGCAGTTGGCGGGAGGGGAAAGAGACCCAGTACTTC
cdr3_aa: CASSWREGKETQYF
cdr3_length: 14
d_call: TRBD2
j_call: TRBJ2-5
v_call: TRBV12-3/TRBV12-4
clone_size: NA

cdr3_nt: TGTGCCAGCAGTACGGACAGTTATAGCAATCAGCCCCAGCATTTT
cdr3_aa: CASSTDSYSNQPQHF
cdr3_length: 15
d_call: NA
j_call: TRBJ1-5
v_call: TRBV6-1
clone_size: NA

cdr3_nt: TGTGCCAGCAGTTGGACTAGCGGGAGAAATAGGGAGCTGTTTTTT
cdr3_aa: CASSWTSGRNRELFF
cdr3_length: 15
d_call: TRBD2
j_call: TRBJ2-2
v_call: TRBV12-3/TRBV12-4
clone_size: NA

cdr3_nt: TGCAGTGCTAGAGATGCGACAGGGACGGCAAGCAATCAGCCCCAGCATTTT
cdr3_aa: CSARDATGTASNQPQHF
cdr3_length: 17
d_call: TRBD1
j_call: TRBJ1-5
v_call: TRBV20-1
clone_size: many

cdr3_nt: TGCAGCGTTAGAGTTGGTGGCTACGAGCAGTACTTC
cdr3_aa: CSVRVGGYEQYF
cdr3_length: 12
d_call: NA
j_call: TRBJ2-7
v_call: TRBV29-1
clone_size: NA

cdr3_nt: TGTGCCAGCAGCTTTAGTCCCAAGTCGAGCGGCTACACCTTC
cdr3_aa: CASSFSPKSSGYTF
cdr3_length: 14
d_call: NA
j_call: TRBJ1-2
v_call: TRBV7-9
clone_size: NA

cdr3_nt: TGTGCCAGCGGAGACAGGGTCACTGAAGCTTTCTTT
cdr3_aa: CASGDRVTEAFF
cdr3_length: 12
d_call: TRBD1
j_call: TRBJ1-1
v_call: TRBV6-2/TRBV6-3
clone_size: few

cdr3_nt: TGCAGTGCTAGAGAGCGCGGGGGGGCCCGGGAGACCCAGTACTTC
cdr3_aa: CSARERGGARETQYF
cdr3_length: 15
d_call: TRBD2
j_call: TRBJ2-5
v_call: TRBV20-1
clone_size: NA

cdr3_nt: TGCAGCGTTGGACAGGGGGCAGGCTATGGCTACACCTTC
cdr3_aa: CSVGQGAGYGYTF
cdr3_length: 13
d_call: TRBD1
j_call: TRBJ1-2
v_call: TRBV29-1
clone_size: many

cdr3_nt: TGTGCCAGCAGCTTAGCGCGGCGGGGGGGCTTGATCCGCACAGATACGCAGTATTTT
cdr3_aa: CASSLARRGGLIRTDTQYF
cdr3_length: 19
d_call: TRBD2
j_call: TRBJ2-3
v_call: TRBV7-2
clone_size: few

cdr3_nt: TGTGCCAGCAGCCAACCCTCTACAGCTAACTATGGCTACACCTTC
cdr3_aa: CASSQPSTANYGYTF
cdr3_length: 15
d_call: NA
j_call: TRBJ1-2
v_call: TRBV11-2
clone_size: NA

cdr3_nt: TGTGCCAGTAGTATAGGACGGGGGAGCTCCTATAATTCACCCCTCCACTTT
cdr3_aa: CASSIGRGSSYNSPLHF
cdr3_length: 17
d_call: NA
j_call: TRBJ1-6
v_call: TRBV19
clone_size: few

cdr3_nt: TGTGCCAGCAGCTCTAGCGGGACAGAGACCCAGTACTTC
cdr3_aa: CASSSSGTETQYF
cdr3_length: 13
d_call: TRBD2
j_call: TRBJ2-5
v_call: TRBV5-4
clone_size: few

cdr3_nt: TGTGCCAGCAGCCAAGCGGACAGGGCAGGAGAGCAGTACTTC
cdr3_aa: CASSQADRAGEQYF
cdr3_length: 14
d_call: TRBD1
j_call: TRBJ2-7
v_call: TRBV3-1
clone_size: NA

cdr3_nt: TGTGCCAGCAGTTTTGCAGATCCAGTCTCTGGAAACACCATATATTTT
cdr3_aa: CASSFADPVSGNTIYF
cdr3_length: 16
d_call: NA
j_call: TRBJ1-3
v_call: TRBV12-3/TRBV12-4
clone_size: many

cdr3_nt: TGTGCCACCAGCAGAGAAATGGGACAGGGGGCGAGAGGCTACACCTTC
cdr3_aa: CATSREMGQGARGYTF
cdr3_length: 16
d_call: TRBD1
j_call: TRBJ1-2
v_call: TRBV15
clone_size: NA

cdr3_nt: TGTGCCAGCAGCTTTGATACAGGACTAGAAGCTTTCTTT
cdr3_aa: CASSFDTGLEAFF
cdr3_length: 13
d_call: NA
j_call: TRBJ1-1
v_call: TRBV7-2
clone_size: many

cdr3_nt: TGCAGTGCTAGAGATTGGAAAGGGGGAGGCCAAGAGACCCAGTACTTC
cdr3_aa: CSARDWKGGGQETQYF
cdr3_length: 16
d_call: NA
j_call: TRBJ2-5
v_call: TRBV20-1
clone_size: NA

cdr3_nt: TGTGCCAGCTCCCTGGGGGACAGCAATAATTCACCCCTCCACTTT
cdr3_aa: CASSLGDSNNSPLHF
cdr3_length: 15
d_call: TRBD1
j_call: TRBJ1-6
v_call: TRBV7-2
clone_size: many

cdr3_nt: TGTGCCACCAGTGACGGGACAGAAATTGACAATGAGCAGTTCTTC
cdr3_aa: CATSDGTEIDNEQFF
cdr3_length: 15
d_call: TRBD1
j_call: TRBJ2-1
v_call: TRBV24-1
clone_size: many

cdr3_nt: TGTGCCAGCAGACACTCGACGGGACAGCCCCAGCATTTT
cdr3_aa: CASRHSTGQPQHF
cdr3_length: 13
d_call: NA
j_call: TRBJ1-5
v_call: TRBV7-8
clone_size: many

cdr3_nt: TGTGCCAGCAATCCCGGGACACCTAACACTGAAGCTTTCTTT
cdr3_aa: CASNPGTPNTEAFF
cdr3_length: 14
d_call: NA
j_call: TRBJ1-1
v_call: TRBV12-3/TRBV12-4
clone_size: NA

cdr3_nt: TGTGCCAGCGCCTTCCCCAGTGAGCAGTTCTTC
cdr3_aa: CASAFPSEQFF
cdr3_length: 11
d_call: NA
j_call: TRBJ2-1
v_call: TRBV6-2/TRBV6-3
clone_size: many

cdr3_nt: TGTGCCATCAGTCCGGGACAGATGAACACTGAAGCTTTCTTT
cdr3_aa: CAISPGQMNTEAFF
cdr3_length: 14
d_call: TRBD1
j_call: TRBJ1-1
v_call: TRBV10-3
clone_size: many

cdr3_nt: TGTGCCAGCATCGGGGGGGTCGGAGAGACCCAGTACTTC
cdr3_aa: CASIGGVGETQYF
cdr3_length: 13
d_call: TRBD2
j_call: TRBJ2-5
v_call: TRBV28
clone_size: many

cdr3_nt: TGTGCCAGCAGCTTGGTGTCGTATGAGCAGTTCTTC
cdr3_aa: CASSLVSYEQFF
cdr3_length: 12
d_call: NA
j_call: TRBJ2-1
v_call: TRBV5-6
clone_size: many

cdr3_nt: TGTGCCAGCAGCCCGCGGACTAGCGGGGGGGGCATGCGAGAGACCCAGTACTTC
cdr3_aa: CASSPRTSGGGMRETQYF
cdr3_length: 18
d_call: TRBD2
j_call: TRBJ2-5
v_call: TRBV7-2
clone_size: NA

cdr3_nt: TGTGCCAGCAGCTTAGCGCAGGGGGCTCAGCCCCAGCATTTT
cdr3_aa: CASSLAQGAQPQHF
cdr3_length: 14
d_call: TRBD1
j_call: TRBJ1-5
v_call: TRBV7-2
clone_size: many